Listed here are 18 T cell receptor beta chains from one sample, sequenced in a study of cytomegalovirus exposure and HLA in healthy donors. 60 Vbeta and 13 Jbeta primers were used in PCR. Produced via immunoSEQ multiplex PCR; TCRdb's table is partial and in-frame only. The table records roughly 290,000 clones, around 80% of them present only once. Sequenced material: PBMCs. These receptors were collected from a girl aged 2-10 years in good health and CMV-seronegative.

The chain employs TRBV27 and TRBJ2-5; 8 bases align to TRBD2. The CDR3 covers 14 residues. The germline CDR1 and CDR2 sequences are MNHEY and SMNVEV (reference sequence). With 7 bases clipped from V and 2 bases from J, the junction kept 6 bases outside the gene matches. The CDR3: CASIRSGAQETQYF. CDR3 DNA sequence: TGTGCCAGCATTCGTAGCGGGGCGCAAGAGACCCAGTACTTC.

CDR3 in DNA: TGTGCCAGCAGCATACAGGGAAACACCATATATTTT. As protein: CASSIQGNTIYF. The V and J genes are TRBV28 and TRBJ1-3, with D hard to call. Per germline, CDR1 MDHEN and CDR2 SYDVKM. V lost 6 bases to trimming and J lost 4 bases, with 7 bases between them. CDR3 length: 12 residues.

The chain employs TRBV4-1 and TRBJ2-3, with TRBD2 matching over 8 bases. J was trimmed by 2 bases and V by 1 base; bases with no gene match: 17. CDR1 and CDR2 (germline): MGHRA, YSYEKL. The CDR3 has 20 residues. The CDR3 DNA follows: TGCGCCAGCAGCCAAGCAAAGGGGTGGAGCGGGACTAGGTACACAGATACGCAGTATTTT. Translating it yields CASSQAKGWSGTRYTDTQYF.

The chain uses TRBV6-4 and TRBJ1-2; the match to TRBD1 covers 8 bases. V trimming: 6 bases; J trimming: 4 bases; junction bases outside the gene matches: 4. The CDR3 has 13 residues. CDR1 and CDR2 (germline): MRHNA, SNTAGT. The CDR3 is CASRKTGAYGYTF. As DNA, the CDR3 is TGTGCCAGCAGGAAGACAGGGGCCTATGGCTACACCTTC.

The V gene is TRBV7-9, the J gene TRBJ1-6, with D possibly TRBD1 on 6 matching bases. V was shortened by 4 bases and J by 0 bases, with 19 bases between the two germline ends. The germline CDR1 and CDR2 sequences are SEHNR and FQNEAQ (reference sequence). The CDR3 contains 19 residues. CDR3 sequence: CASSYNRFQGSSYNSPLHF. For the CDR3, the DNA is TGTGCCAGCAGCTACAACCGCTTCCAGGGGAGCTCCTATAATTCACCCCTCCACTTT.

The J gene is TRBJ2-1, the V gene TRBV6-9, with a possible D match to TRBD2 (6 bases). The V gene lost 2 bases and the J gene lost 7 bases, with 15 bases spanning the gap. In germline, CDR1 is MNHGY, CDR2 SVAAGI. The length of the CDR3 is 15 residues. Here the CDR3 DNA reads TGTGCCAGCAGTTATCGCCCGACTAGAGAGAATGAGCAGTTCTTC. It specifies CASSYRPTRENEQFF.

This chain connects TRBV7-9 to TRBJ1-1; D is undetermined. This CDR3 has 11 residues. The V end was cut by 3 bases, the J end by 11 bases, with 10 bases between. Germline lookup yields CDR1 SEHNR and CDR2 FQNEAQ (reference sequence). The CDR3 region is CASSLSLEAFF. CDR3 coding DNA: TGTGCCAGCAGCTTGTCCCTAGAGGCTTTCTTT.

The chain carries TRBV18 and TRBJ2-7; a weak D match, TRBD1 (5 bases). The CDR3 covers 14 residues. V was trimmed by 5 bases and J by 0 bases, leaving 11 bases between them. Germline lookup yields CDR1 KGHSH and CDR2 LQKENI. The CDR3 DNA reads TGTGCCAGCTCATGGGGCCAATCCTCCTACGAGCAGTACTTC. It translates to CASSWGQSSYEQYF.

The sample holds one count of this clone. V usage is TRBV5-5 and J usage is TRBJ2-7; weak D call: TRBD1 (6 bases). The length of the CDR3 is 15 residues. The V end was cut by 3 bases, the J end by 3 bases, with 16 bases between. CDR1 and CDR2 from the germline V gene are SGHKS and YYEKEE (reference sequence). CDR3: CASSSHRVGHYEQYF. The DNA for the CDR3 is TGTGCCAGCAGCTCCCACAGGGTGGGACACTACGAGCAGTACTTC.

The chain employs TRBV7-8 and TRBJ1-3; D ambiguous. Germline V gives CDR1 SGHVS, CDR2 FQNEAQ. V lost 5 bases to trimming and J lost 0 bases, with 20 bases between them. The CDR3 spans 18 residues. CDR3 in amino acids: CASSRGRPNYSSGNTIYF. In nucleotides, the CDR3 is TGTGCCAGCAGCCGAGGTAGGCCGAATTACTCCTCTGGAAACACCATATATTTT. Using reference TRBV7-8 and TRBJ1-3 for the parts outside the CDR3, the full variable domain is GAGVSQSPRYKVAKRGQDVALRCDPISGHVSLFWYQQALGQGPEFLTYFQNEAQLDKSGLPSDRFFAERPEGSVSTLKIQRTQQEDSAVYLCASSRGRPNYSSGNTIYFGEGSWLTVV.

The rearrangement joins TRBV6-5 to TRBJ1-4; D perhaps matches TRBD1 (6 bases). CDR3 length equals 14 residues. Trimming took 8 bases from V and 3 from J, leaving 13 bases between them. Germline CDR1 is MNHEY and CDR2 is SVGAGI. Here the CDR3 reads CASRLQGSNEKLFF. CDR3 nucleotides: TGTGCCAGCCGACTCCAGGGGTCTAATGAAAAACTGTTTTTT.

The chain is built from TRBV7-8 and TRBJ2-2; D ambiguous. V was trimmed by 5 bases and J by 6 bases, leaving 16 bases between them. Germline CDR1 reads SGHVS; CDR2 reads FQNEAQ. The CDR3 runs 15 residues. The CDR3 bases are TGTGCCAGCAGCCGGCTAGTGCTGATATCCGGGGAGCTGTTTTTT. Translated, it gives CASSRLVLISGELFF.

The chain is built from TRBV2 and TRBJ2-7, with 10 bases aligning to TRBD1. The ends lost 7 bases at V and 6 bases at J; junction bases unmatched: 6. This CDR3 spans 13 amino acids. The germline V gene has CDR1 SNHLY and CDR2 FYNNEI. CDR3 coding DNA: TGTGCCAGCACCAGACAGGGGGCCGGCGAGCAGTACTTC. Translating gives CASTRQGAGEQYF.

The chain couples TRBV7-3 to TRBJ1-5; D may be TRBD1 (5 bases). The V and J ends lost 1 base and 0 bases respectively, with 16 bases between them. Germline CDR1 is SGHTA and CDR2 is FQGTGA. The CDR3 is 18 amino acids. CDR3 nucleotide sequence: TGTGCCAGCAGCTTAAACGTCGGGTGGGGGGTTAGCAATCAGCCCCAGCATTTT. This translates into CASSLNVGWGVSNQPQHF.

The gene calls are TRBV9 and TRBJ2-2, with 9 bases aligning to TRBD1. V was clipped by 3 bases and J by 4 bases; unmatched bases: 10. The CDR3 extends over 17 amino acids. Germline-derived CDR1 and CDR2 are SGDLS and YYNGEE. The chain's CDR3 is CASSASGTGSGTGELFF. As DNA, the CDR3 is TGTGCCAGCAGCGCCTCCGGGACAGGGTCTGGCACCGGGGAGCTGTTTTTT.

This clone was counted once. The V call is TRBV28, the J call TRBJ1-1; 9 nucleotides agree with TRBD1. Germline loops: CDR1 MDHEN, CDR2 SYDVKM. The junction had 9 bases not matched to a gene; V was cut back by 5 bases and J by 5 bases. The CDR3 spans 15 residues. The DNA for the CDR3 is TGTGCCAGCAGTACCACCGGGACAGGGAGGACTGAAGCTTTCTTT. Encoded protein: CASSTTGTGRTEAFF.

In this sample, this clone turned up a few times. The rearrangement links TRBV4-1 to TRBJ2-2, with no clear D. The V gene's germline CDR1 is MGHRA and CDR2 YSYEKL. V was trimmed by 1 base and J by 4 bases, leaving 10 bases between them. This CDR3 is built from 15 residues. CDR3 protein: CASSQGAGFTGELFF. The CDR3 bases are TGCGCCAGCAGCCAAGGGGCTGGGTTCACCGGGGAGCTGTTTTTT.

The V and J genes are TRBV27 and TRBJ2-2, with 7 bases matching TRBD1. J gave up 2 bases and V 5 bases, and 5 bases lay outside the gene matches. This CDR3 has 15 amino acids. Per the germline V gene, CDR1 is MNHEY and CDR2 is SMNVEV (reference sequence). The CDR3 nucleotides are TGTGCCAGCAGTCCCGGGACAGCCAACACCGGGGAGCTGTTTTTT. As protein: CASSPGTANTGELFF.